Below, 19 T cell receptor beta chains from the same sample are listed, as sequenced in a study of blood T cell repertoires in COVID-19. Sequenced by immunoSEQ multiplex PCR; TCRdb stores in-frame clones only, minus some. The sample consists of 250,000 to 350,000 clones, roughly 90% of them appearing once. Input material: peripheral blood. These receptors were collected from a woman aged 45-59 years with active or convalescent COVID-19.

This clone was counted between two and nine times. The junction does not match germline at one end; this may be a read error. This chain connects TRBV6-1 to TRBJ1-1, with unresolved D. Germline V gene data show CDR1 as MNHNS and CDR2 as SASEGT. This CDR3 spans 12 amino acids. CDR3 protein: CASSETATEAFF. CDR3 coding DNA: TGTGCCAGTAGTGAAACAGCTACTGAAGCTTTCTTT.

The chain joins TRBV3-1 (or the pseudogene TRBV3-2) to TRBJ2-5; possibly TRBD2 for D (5 bases). The CDR3 covers 17 residues. Germline CDR1 is LGHDT and CDR2 is YNNKEL (reference sequence). V lost 4 bases and J lost 1, with 19 bases in between. CDR3 in DNA: TGTGCCAGCAGCCTTCCGAGGCAGGCGGGCATCCAAGAGACCCAGTACTTC. Residues: CASSLPRQAGIQETQYF.

V and J are TRBV6-5 and TRBJ2-1; the D gene is possibly TRBD1 (6 bases). V was pared by 2 bases and J by 9 bases, with 14 bases between. The CDR3 extends over 14 amino acids. Germline V gene lookup returns CDR1 MNHEY and CDR2 SVGAGI. The CDR3 sequence: CASSYTNRVGEQFF. DNA for the CDR3: TGTGCCAGCAGTTACACTAACAGGGTCGGTGAGCAGTTCTTC.

V usage is TRBV10-3 and J usage is TRBJ2-3; the match to TRBD2 covers 16 bases. This CDR3 has 17 amino acids. Germline V gene sequence: CDR1 ENHRY, CDR2 SYGVKD. The J segment lost 1 base and the V segment lost 10 bases, leaving 8 bases of the junction unmatched. CDR3 DNA sequence: TGTGCCACGTTCGGGACTAGCGGGGGGGCTCGCACAGATACGCAGTATTTT. Amino acids: CATFGTSGGARTDTQYF.

The chain is built from TRBV7-8 and TRBJ2-7; 8 bases map to TRBD1. Unmatched junction bases numbered 11, after V lost 7 bases and J lost 0 bases. The CDR3 length is 16 residues. In germline, CDR1 is SGHVS, CDR2 FQNEAQ. In DNA, the CDR3 is TGTGCCAGCACCCAAGGGGGACAGGATAGCTCCTACGAGCAGTACTTC. It encodes CASTQGGQDSSYEQYF.

The chain links TRBV21-1 to TRBJ2-7; the table assigns TRBD2, which was not confirmed against the DNA. TRBV21-1 is noted as a pseudogene. The CDR3 spans 14 residues. Here the CDR3 DNA reads TGTGCCAGCAGCAAAGCGGGGGACTGTGACGAGCAGTACTTC. It is translated as CASSKAGDCDEQYF.

The V and J genes are TRBV7-9 and TRBJ1-2; possibly TRBD1 for D (5 bases). Germline V gene lookup returns CDR1 SEHNR and CDR2 FQNEAQ (reference sequence). The ends were cut back, 7 bases at V and 7 bases at J, with 13 bases in the middle. CDR3 size: 12 residues. CDR3 coding DNA: TGTGCCAGCACTAATTCGGGGGTTGGCTACACCTTC. Protein sequence: CASTNSGVGYTF.

V and J are TRBV7-2 and TRBJ2-3; 10 nucleotides agree with TRBD2. This CDR3 region has 17 residues. The V gene's germline CDR1 is SGHTA and CDR2 FQGNSA. The J segment lost 4 bases and the V segment lost 1 base, leaving 8 bases of the junction unmatched. The CDR3 nucleotides read TGTGCCAGCAGCTTAGGGGGACTAGCGTCTTCAGCAGATACGCAGTATTTT. Translated: CASSLGGLASSADTQYF. Complete variable domain (other parts from reference TRBV7-2 and TRBJ2-3): GAGVSQSPSNKVTEKGKDVELRCDPISGHTALYWYRQSLGQGLEFLIYFQGNSAPDKSGLPSDRFSAERTGGSVSTLTIQRTQQEDSAVYLCASSLGGLASSADTQYFGPGTRLTVL.

The rearrangement links TRBV7-2 to TRBJ2-5; unclear D gene. This CDR3 is 14 amino acids long. Per germline, CDR1 SGHTA and CDR2 FQGNSA. Deletions cut 2 bases from V and 1 base from J, with 8 bases between. The CDR3 DNA follows: TGTGCCAGCAGCTTATCTCGCAGCCAAGAGACCCAGTACTTC. It specifies CASSLSRSQETQYF. The whole variable domain, filled in from reference TRBV7-2 and TRBJ2-5, reads GAGVSQSPSNKVTEKGKDVELRCDPISGHTALYWYRQSLGQGLEFLIYFQGNSAPDKSGLPSDRFSAERTGGSVSTLTIQRTQQEDSAVYLCASSLSRSQETQYFGPGTRLLVL.

V gene TRBV19 combines with J gene TRBJ1-3, with D unclear. CDR3 length: 16 residues. Germline CDR1 LNHDA, CDR2 SQIVND (reference sequence). Trimming pared 6 bases from V and 0 bases from J, leaving 15 bases between. This CDR3 is CASRSTTGHSGNTIYF. The CDR3 DNA follows: TGTGCCAGTAGATCCACAACTGGGCACTCTGGAAACACCATATATTTT.

V gene TRBV13 combines with J gene TRBJ2-3; 7 bases line up with TRBD2. Germline CDR1 is PRHDT and CDR2 is FYEKMQ (reference sequence). Trimming removed 2 bases from V and 4 bases from J; junction bases left unmatched: 3. The CDR3 totals 14 residues. CDR3 coding DNA: TGTGCCAGCAGCTTACTAGCGGAGGCAGATACGCAGTATTTT. It specifies CASSLLAEADTQYF.

The chain uses TRBV24-1 and TRBJ1-1; 8 bases line up with TRBD1. V dropped 6 bases and J dropped 7; count of bases not matched to a gene: 6. The CDR3 runs 13 residues. The germline CDR1 and CDR2 sequences are KGHDR and SFDVKD. Here the CDR3 DNA reads TGTGCCACCAGTAGAACAGGGGGTGGTGAAGCTTTCTTT. This sequence encodes CATSRTGGGEAFF.

The V gene is TRBV10-3, the J gene TRBJ1-1, with 8 bases matching TRBD1. Germline CDR1 reads ENHRY; CDR2 reads SYGVKD. This CDR3 spans 14 amino acids. Unmatched junction bases numbered 8, after V lost 6 bases and J lost 5 bases. The CDR3 is CAISDRQGRTEAFF. The CDR3 bases are TGTGCCATCAGCGATCGACAGGGGCGGACTGAAGCTTTCTTT.

The V call is TRBV14, the J call TRBJ1-6; a possible D gene is TRBD1 (6 bases). CDR3 length: 14 amino acids. Germline CDR1 reads SGHDN; CDR2 reads FVKESK. V lost 3 bases, J lost 7 bases, and 10 bases lay in between. The CDR3 here is CASSQRGSNSPLHF. DNA for the CDR3: TGTGCCAGCAGCCAGAGGGGGAGCAATTCACCCCTCCACTTT.

V is TRBV5-6 and J is TRBJ2-7; 11 bases align to TRBD1. Trimming cost V 0 bases and J 4 bases; bases outside gene matches: 3. Germline values: CDR1 SGHDT, CDR2 YYEEEE. This CDR3 is built from 15 residues. The CDR3 here is CASSLGGTGGYEQYF. CDR3 bases: TGTGCCAGCAGCTTGGGTGGGACAGGGGGGTACGAGCAGTACTTC.

This clone was seen a single time. The chain links TRBV12-3 or TRBV12-4 to TRBJ1-1; D not certain. The CDR3 spans 11 residues. With 6 bases removed from V and 11 bases from J, the gap between germline ends came to 13 bases. The CDR3 nucleotides are TGTGCCAGCAGCCAAGAGGGCGCGGCTTTCTTT. Its translation is CASSQEGAAFF.

The chain couples TRBV3-1 (or the pseudogene TRBV3-2) to TRBJ1-2; TRBD1 is a possible D gene (5 bases). Trimming shortened V by 1 base and J by 3 bases, and 9 bases separated the two germline ends. The CDR3 is 14 amino acids. CDR1 is LGHDT and CDR2 is YNNKEL in the germline V gene (reference sequence). The CDR3 sequence: CASSQGGGDYGYTF. The CDR3 bases are TGTGCCAGCAGCCAAGGGGGAGGGGACTATGGCTACACCTTC.

The chain carries TRBV7-2 and TRBJ1-1; perhaps TRBD1 as D (6 bases). V was shortened by 3 bases and J by 5 bases, with 10 bases between the two germline ends. The CDR3 spans 13 residues. Per germline, CDR1 SGHTA and CDR2 FQGNSA. In nucleotides, the CDR3 is TGTGCCAGCAGCTTGAAGGGGGGGACTGAAGCTTTCTTT. The encoded protein is CASSLKGGTEAFF.

The V and J genes are TRBV18 and TRBJ1-6; tentatively, D is TRBD1 (5 bases). V was pared by 2 bases and J by 7 bases, with 6 bases between. CDR3 length: 13 amino acids. Germline CDR1 reads KGHSH; CDR2 reads LQKENI. The CDR3: CASSPGGNSPLHF. The CDR3 nucleotides are TGTGCCAGCTCACCAGGGGGGAATTCACCCCTCCACTTT.